The rows below give T cell receptor beta chains drawn from one sample of a study of shared clonotypes between healthy human individuals. Generated by immunoSEQ multiplex PCR, the TCRdb table keeps only in-frame clones and is missing some. The repertoire holds some 1.5 million clones, 98% seen once, with 0.45% in the top ten. Sequencing used naive CD4+ T cells sorted from blood. The receptors stem from a man between 25 and 39 years old in good health. CDR3s include the opening cysteine and the closing phenylalanine or tryptophan. The order of the fields is V gene, J gene, D gene, clone size, CDR3 protein, CDR3 DNA. D genes are given only for firm matches. The listing skips clone size in some rows; elsewhere it reads once, few, many or a size class.

V: TRBV28
J: TRBJ1-5
D: .
size: .
CDR3: CASSLGRDSGHF
DNA: TGTGCCAGCAGTTTGGGGCGGGACTCGGGGCATTTT

V: TRBV4-1
J: TRBJ1-5
D: .
size: .
CDR3: CASSQEWAGPQHF
DNA: TGCGCCAGCAGCCAAGAGTGGGCCGGGCCCCAGCATTTT

V: TRBV7-8
J: TRBJ2-3
D: .
size: .
CDR3: CASGGRTENTQYF
DNA: TGTGCCAGTGGAGGGCGGACTGAGAATACGCAGTATTTT

V: TRBV2
J: TRBJ2-4
D: TRBD2
size: .
CDR3: CASSEGGNIQYF
DNA: TGTGCCAGCAGTGAGGGAGGGAACATTCAGTACTTC

V: TRBV18
J: TRBJ1-1
D: .
size: .
CDR3: CASSPLHKDTEAFF
DNA: TGTGCCAGCTCACCGCTCCACAAAGACACTGAAGCTTTCTTT

V: TRBV11-3
J: TRBJ2-1
D: TRBD2
size: .
CDR3: CASSLSGSRAVEQFF
DNA: TGTGCCAGCAGCCTCAGCGGGAGCAGAGCCGTTGAGCAGTTCTTC

V: TRBV6-5
J: TRBJ2-3
D: .
size: .
CDR3: CASSYSNPSVSDTQYF
DNA: TGTGCCAGCAGTTACTCGAACCCTAGCGTCTCAGATACGCAGTATTTT

V: TRBV25-1
J: TRBJ2-6
D: .
size: .
CDR3: CASSVQGTGANVLTF
DNA: TGTGCCAGCAGTGTACAGGGCACTGGGGCCAACGTCCTGACTTTC

V: TRBV5-1
J: TRBJ2-2
D: TRBD2
size: once
CDR3: CASSPEPGLVNTGELFF
DNA: TGCGCCAGCAGCCCGGAACCGGGACTAGTGAACACCGGGGAGCTGTTTTTT

V: TRBV11-2
J: TRBJ2-7
D: .
size: .
CDR3: CASSLAPPGSGGGSGQYF
DNA: TGTGCCAGCAGCTTAGCTCCCCCCGGAAGCGGCGGAGGATCAGGGCAGTACTTC

V: TRBV5-1
J: TRBJ2-7
D: TRBD1
size: .
CDR3: CASSFPGQGSYEQYF
DNA: TGCGCCAGCAGTTTCCCGGGACAGGGATCCTACGAGCAGTACTTC

V: TRBV18
J: TRBJ2-3
D: .
size: once
CDR3: CASSPPSSTDTQYF
DNA: TGTGCCAGCTCACCACCCAGCAGCACAGATACGCAGTATTTT

V: TRBV30
J: TRBJ1-1
D: .
size: .
CDR3: CAWRMLGLGNTEAFF
DNA: TGTGCCTGGAGGATGCTAGGACTGGGGAACACTGAAGCTTTCTTT

V: TRBV9
J: TRBJ1-1
D: .
size: .
CDR3: CASSVDPGSNTEAFF
DNA: TGTGCCAGCAGCGTAGACCCGGGGTCGAACACTGAAGCTTTCTTT

V: TRBV11-2
J: TRBJ2-7
D: TRBD2
size: .
CDR3: CASSPRVAGALEQYF
DNA: TGTGCCAGCAGCCCTCGGGTGGCGGGAGCTCTCGAGCAGTACTTC

V: TRBV9
J: TRBJ2-3
D: .
size: once
CDR3: CASSVSLRDTQYF
DNA: TGTGCCAGCAGCGTAAGTCTTCGGGATACGCAGTATTTT

V: TRBV5-5
J: TRBJ2-2
D: .
size: .
CDR3: CASSLTDTVLPGELFF
DNA: TGTGCCAGCAGCTTAACGGACACCGTTTTACCCGGGGAGCTGTTTTTT

V: TRBV5-5
J: TRBJ2-6
D: .
size: .
CDR3: CASSLHLGANVLTF
DNA: TGTGCCAGCAGCCTCCATTTGGGGGCCAACGTCCTGACTTTC

V: TRBV28
J: TRBJ2-1
D: .
size: .
CDR3: CASSLGQDNEQFF
DNA: TGTGCCAGCAGTTTGGGACAAGACAATGAGCAGTTCTTC

V: TRBV10-3
J: TRBJ2-7
D: TRBD2
size: .
CDR3: CAIREVAGATYEQYF
DNA: TGTGCCATCAGAGAAGTAGCGGGAGCCACCTACGAGCAGTACTTC

V: TRBV19
J: TRBJ1-1
D: TRBD1
size: .
CDR3: CASSRDRVTEAFF
DNA: TGTGCCAGTAGTCGGGACAGGGTTACTGAAGCTTTCTTT

V: TRBV27
J: TRBJ2-2
D: .
size: .
CDR3: CASSYGLLTGELFF
DNA: TGTGCCAGCAGTTATGGGCTTTTGACCGGGGAGCTGTTTTTT

V: TRBV7-2
J: TRBJ1-1
D: .
size: .
CDR3: CASSLVTTEAFF
DNA: TGTGCCAGCAGCTTAGTAACGACTGAAGCTTTCTTT

V: TRBV14
J: TRBJ2-4
D: .
size: .
CDR3: CASSPSWVAGVNIQYF
DNA: TGTGCCAGCAGCCCCTCTTGGGTGGCAGGGGTGAACATTCAGTACTTC

V: TRBV2
J: TRBJ2-1
D: TRBD1
size: .
CDR3: CASNRDSTYNEQFF
DNA: TGTGCCAGCAACAGGGACAGTACCTACAATGAGCAGTTCTTC

V: TRBV28
J: TRBJ2-4
D: .
size: .
CDR3: CASRGGAKNIQYF
DNA: TGTGCCAGCAGAGGGGGTGCCAAAAACATTCAGTACTTC

V: TRBV27
J: TRBJ2-1
D: TRBD2
size: .
CDR3: CASSSHSSGRAFEQFF
DNA: TGTGCCAGCAGTTCTCACTCTAGCGGGAGGGCCTTCGAGCAGTTCTTC

V: TRBV2
J: TRBJ2-1
D: .
size: .
CDR3: CASRLDGREFF
DNA: TGTGCCAGCAGACTGGACGGTCGGGAGTTCTTC

V: TRBV7-3
J: TRBJ2-1
D: TRBD1
size: .
CDR3: CASSSNRDRGRNEQFF
DNA: TGTGCCAGCAGCTCAAACCGGGACAGGGGGCGGAATGAGCAGTTCTTC

V: TRBV2
J: TRBJ2-3
D: .
size: .
CDR3: CASSADTQYF
DNA: TGTGCCAGCAGTGCAGATACGCAGTATTTT

V: TRBV9
J: TRBJ1-1
D: TRBD1
size: once
CDR3: CASSQGQTNTEAFF
DNA: TGTGCCAGCAGCCAGGGACAGACAAACACTGAAGCTTTCTTT

V: TRBV19
J: TRBJ2-7
D: TRBD1
size: .
CDR3: CASSTPGTGHYEQYF
DNA: TGTGCCAGTAGCACCCCCGGGACAGGACACTACGAGCAGTACTTC

V: TRBV2
J: TRBJ2-7
D: TRBD1
size: .
CDR3: CASSVRTGELYEQYF
DNA: TGTGCCAGCAGTGTCCGGACAGGGGAACTCTACGAGCAGTACTTC

V: TRBV6-1
J: TRBJ1-1
D: .
size: .
CDR3: CASRTGDMNTEAFF
DNA: TGTGCCAGCAGGACAGGAGATATGAACACTGAAGCTTTCTTT

V: TRBV7-2
J: TRBJ1-2
D: TRBD1
size: .
CDR3: CASSPSGQGVGYTF
DNA: TGTGCCAGCAGCCCCTCGGGACAGGGGGTGGGCTACACCTTC

V: TRBV4-3
J: TRBJ2-7
D: .
size: .
CDR3: CASSQSPLSYEQYF
DNA: TGCGCCAGCAGCCAATCTCCCCTCTCCTACGAGCAGTACTTC

V: TRBV5-1
J: TRBJ1-1
D: .
size: .
CDR3: CASSLAWGDTEAFF
DNA: TGCGCCAGCAGCTTGGCTTGGGGGGACACTGAAGCTTTCTTT

V: TRBV6-5
J: TRBJ2-5
D: TRBD2
size: .
CDR3: CASSRTSDSLGTQYF
DNA: TGTGCCAGCAGCAGGACTAGCGATTCTTTGGGGACCCAGTACTTC

V: TRBV28
J: TRBJ1-1
D: TRBD1
size: .
CDR3: CASEGALWTEAFF
DNA: TGTGCCAGCGAGGGGGCTTTGTGGACTGAAGCTTTCTTT

V: TRBV5-1
J: TRBJ2-2
D: .
size: .
CDR3: CASSLMGSPTGELFF
DNA: TGCGCCAGCAGCTTGATGGGGTCTCCCACCGGGGAGCTGTTTTTT

V: TRBV6-1
J: TRBJ2-1
D: TRBD2
size: .
CDR3: CAGARLAGANEQFF
DNA: TGTGCCGGGGCCCGGCTAGCGGGAGCCAATGAGCAGTTCTTC

V: TRBV28
J: TRBJ2-1
D: .
size: .
CDR3: CASSAPVIEQFF
DNA: TGTGCCAGCAGTGCTCCAGTGATAGAGCAGTTCTTC

V: TRBV30
J: TRBJ2-7
D: .
size: .
CDR3: CAWSVIGSTNYEQYF
DNA: TGTGCCTGGAGTGTAATTGGGTCCACTAACTACGAGCAGTACTTC

V: TRBV6-1
J: TRBJ1-5
D: .
size: .
CDR3: CASSEAFGVIRNQPQHF
DNA: TGTGCCAGCAGTGAAGCGTTTGGGGTTATCAGGAATCAGCCCCAGCATTTT